This is a list of T cell receptor beta chains from one sample in a study of control samples from healthy donors and cancer patients. TCRdb's copy holds only in-frame clones and misses some; the assay was immunoSEQ multiplex PCR. Of 130,000 to 150,000 clones listed, roughly 90% are singletons. The material sequenced was blood. Receptor source: a man under 40 in good health. Each CDR3 is given with its conserved first and last residue. The order of the fields is CDR3 DNA, CDR3 protein, D gene, clone size, J gene, V gene. A D gene is named only where the DNA matches it firmly. Clone size is not always given. Where it is, it says once, few, many or a class for expanded clones.

CDR3nt: TGTGCCAGCAGCTTAGGAGGTGGTACGCAGTATTTT
CDR3aa: CASSLGGGTQYF
d_gene: -
abundance: -
j_gene: TRBJ2-3
v_gene: TRBV11-3

CDR3nt: TGTGCCAGCAGCCAGTTACAGGGGAAGGGCGCTGAAGCTTTCTTT
CDR3aa: CASSQLQGKGAEAFF
d_gene: TRBD1
abundance: -
j_gene: TRBJ1-1
v_gene: TRBV14

CDR3nt: TGCGCCAGCAGCCAAGATGGAGGGAGCCGCAATCAGCCCCAGCATTTT
CDR3aa: CASSQDGGSRNQPQHF
d_gene: -
abundance: -
j_gene: TRBJ1-5
v_gene: TRBV4-1

CDR3nt: TGTGCCAGTAGTTACTATAGCGGGAGTCTTACCGGGGAGCTGTTTTTT
CDR3aa: CASSYYSGSLTGELFF
d_gene: TRBD2
abundance: -
j_gene: TRBJ2-2
v_gene: TRBV19

CDR3nt: TGCGCCAGCAGCCAAACTCTCGCCGGTGAGGTGAGGGATGGCTACACCTTC
CDR3aa: CASSQTLAGEVRDGYTF
d_gene: -
abundance: -
j_gene: TRBJ1-2
v_gene: TRBV4-3

CDR3nt: TGTGCCAGCAGCCAAATGCTATTTGGCACAGATACGCAGTATTTT
CDR3aa: CASSQMLFGTDTQYF
d_gene: -
abundance: -
j_gene: TRBJ2-3
v_gene: TRBV3-1/TRBV3-2

CDR3nt: TGTGCCACTAGGGGGAACACTGAAGCTTTCTTT
CDR3aa: CATRGNTEAFF
d_gene: -
abundance: -
j_gene: TRBJ1-1
v_gene: TRBV6-5

CDR3nt: TGTGCCAGCAGTTTACTACAGGGACAAGAGACCCAGTACTTC
CDR3aa: CASSLLQGQETQYF
d_gene: -
abundance: -
j_gene: TRBJ2-5
v_gene: TRBV28

CDR3nt: TGTGCCAGCAGCCAAGATAGTGGGGGGACTGCTAGCTCCTACGAGCAGTACTTC
CDR3aa: CASSQDSGGTASSYEQYF
d_gene: -
abundance: -
j_gene: TRBJ2-7
v_gene: TRBV4-2

CDR3nt: TGTGCCAGCAGTTCTACGACAGGGACGAACACTGAAGCTTTCTTT
CDR3aa: CASSSTTGTNTEAFF
d_gene: TRBD1
abundance: -
j_gene: TRBJ1-1
v_gene: TRBV25-1

CDR3nt: TGTGCCTGGAGTGGACTAGCGGGGACCTACGAGCAGTACTTC
CDR3aa: CAWSGLAGTYEQYF
d_gene: TRBD2
abundance: -
j_gene: TRBJ2-7
v_gene: TRBV30

CDR3nt: TGTGCCAGCGGTCGGGCCCCGAACACTGAAGCTTTCTTT
CDR3aa: CASGRAPNTEAFF
d_gene: -
abundance: -
j_gene: TRBJ1-1
v_gene: TRBV7-3

CDR3nt: TGTGCCACCAGTGACCGGGGGACAGGGAGTTTGTGGCAGCCCCAGCATTTT
CDR3aa: CATSDRGTGSLWQPQHF
d_gene: TRBD1
abundance: once
j_gene: TRBJ1-5
v_gene: TRBV24-1

CDR3nt: TGTGCCAGCAGTACCCCGACTAGCGGGACCTACGAGCAGTACTTC
CDR3aa: CASSTPTSGTYEQYF
d_gene: TRBD2
abundance: -
j_gene: TRBJ2-7
v_gene: TRBV6-5

CDR3nt: TGTGCCAGTAAAGAGCTGGTAGGACAGCTGCCCCAGCATTTT
CDR3aa: CASKELVGQLPQHF
d_gene: -
abundance: -
j_gene: TRBJ1-5
v_gene: TRBV19

CDR3nt: TGTGCCAGCAGCCCTGATACGCAGTATTTT
CDR3aa: CASSPDTQYF
d_gene: -
abundance: -
j_gene: TRBJ2-3
v_gene: TRBV21-1